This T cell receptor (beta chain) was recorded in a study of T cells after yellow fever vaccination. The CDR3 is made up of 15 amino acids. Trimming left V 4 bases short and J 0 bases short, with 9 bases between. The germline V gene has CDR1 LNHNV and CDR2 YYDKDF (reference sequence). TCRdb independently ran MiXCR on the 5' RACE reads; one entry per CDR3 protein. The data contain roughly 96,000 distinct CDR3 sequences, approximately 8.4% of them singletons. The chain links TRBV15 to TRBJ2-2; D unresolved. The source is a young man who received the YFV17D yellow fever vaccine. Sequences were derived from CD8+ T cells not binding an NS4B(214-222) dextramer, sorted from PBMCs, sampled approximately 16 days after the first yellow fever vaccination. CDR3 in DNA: TGTGCCACCAGCAACCCCCAGGCGAACACCGGGGAGCTGTTTTTT. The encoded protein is CATSNPQANTGELFF.